This TCR beta chain is from a study of blood T cell repertoires in COVID-19. About the research overall: Sample material is recorded as cDNA or gDNA derived from T cells, B-cell-depleted T cells, or PBMCs.

TCRdb keeps only in-frame clones here, not all; method: immunoSEQ multiplex PCR. Among approximately 150,000 clones listed, 87% were seen once. V lost 3 bases, J lost 5 bases, and 7 bases lay in between. CDR1 and CDR2 (germline): MDHEN, SYDVKM. This CDR3 comprises 12 residues. Which cohort a participant joined came from the clinical history participants gave. This TCR came from a human donor with acute COVID-19. The donor label of this sample is uncertain. The chain joins TRBV28 to TRBJ1-1; D not certain. Specimen: PBMCs or T cells enriched from blood (not recorded which). CDR3 amino acids: CASSFSPTEAFF. Here the CDR3 DNA reads TGTGCCAGCAGTTTCAGTCCTACTGAAGCTTTCTTT.